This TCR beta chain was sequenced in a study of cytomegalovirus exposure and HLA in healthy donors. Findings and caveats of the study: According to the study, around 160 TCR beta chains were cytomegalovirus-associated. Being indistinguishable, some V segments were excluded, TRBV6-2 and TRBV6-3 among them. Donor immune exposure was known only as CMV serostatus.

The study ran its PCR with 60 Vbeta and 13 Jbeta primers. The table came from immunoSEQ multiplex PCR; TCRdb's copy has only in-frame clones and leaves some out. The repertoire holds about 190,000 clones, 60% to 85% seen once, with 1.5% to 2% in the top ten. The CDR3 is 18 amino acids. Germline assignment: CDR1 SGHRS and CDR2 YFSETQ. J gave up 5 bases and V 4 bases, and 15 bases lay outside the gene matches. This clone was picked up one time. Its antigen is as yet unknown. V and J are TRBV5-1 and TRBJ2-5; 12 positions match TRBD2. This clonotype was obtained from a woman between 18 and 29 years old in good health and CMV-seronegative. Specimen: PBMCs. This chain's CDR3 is CASSPVLAGGRVLETQYF. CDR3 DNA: TGCGCCAGCAGCCCGGTCCTAGCGGGAGGGCGGGTTTTGGAGACCCAGTACTTC.